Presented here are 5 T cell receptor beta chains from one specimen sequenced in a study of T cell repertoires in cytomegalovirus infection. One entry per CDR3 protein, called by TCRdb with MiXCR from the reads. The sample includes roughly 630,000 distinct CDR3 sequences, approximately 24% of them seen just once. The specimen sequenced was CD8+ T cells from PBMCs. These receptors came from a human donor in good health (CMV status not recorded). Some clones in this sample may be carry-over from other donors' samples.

CDR3 region: CASSLPRSPGRETQYF. The CDR3 nucleotides are TGTGCCAGCAGCTTGCCCCGGTCCCCCGGTAGAGAGACCCAGTACTTC. V and J are TRBV7-9 and TRBJ2-5; D ambiguous. The CDR3 spans 16 residues. CDR1 is SEHNR and CDR2 is FQNEAQ in the germline V gene (reference sequence). V gave up 3 bases and J gave up 4 bases, with 18 bases separating them.

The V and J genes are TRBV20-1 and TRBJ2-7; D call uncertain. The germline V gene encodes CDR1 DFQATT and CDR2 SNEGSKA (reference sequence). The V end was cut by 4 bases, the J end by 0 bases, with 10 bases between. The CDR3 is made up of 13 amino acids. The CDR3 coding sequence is TGCAGTGCTACACTAAGGACCTCCTACGAGCAGTACGTC. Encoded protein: CSATLRTSYEQYV.

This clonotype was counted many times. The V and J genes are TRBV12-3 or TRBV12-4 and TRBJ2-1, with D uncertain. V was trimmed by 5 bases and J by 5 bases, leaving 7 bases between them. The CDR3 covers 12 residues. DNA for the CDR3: TGTGCCAGCAGTGCCGGACACAATGAGCAGTTCTTC. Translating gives CASSAGHNEQFF.

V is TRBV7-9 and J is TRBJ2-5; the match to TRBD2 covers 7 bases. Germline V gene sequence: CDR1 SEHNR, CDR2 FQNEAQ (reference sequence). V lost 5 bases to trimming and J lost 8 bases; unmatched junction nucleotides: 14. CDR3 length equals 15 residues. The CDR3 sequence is CASSNPGTTYVTQYF. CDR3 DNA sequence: TGTGCCAGCAGCAACCCCGGGACTACTTACGTTACCCAGTACTTC.

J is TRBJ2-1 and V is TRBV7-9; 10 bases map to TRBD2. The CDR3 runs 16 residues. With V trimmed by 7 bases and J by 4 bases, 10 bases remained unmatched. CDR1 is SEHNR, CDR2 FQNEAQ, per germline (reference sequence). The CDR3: CASTGTLAGIYNEQFF. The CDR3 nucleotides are TGTGCCAGCACCGGCACACTAGCGGGGATTTACAATGAGCAGTTCTTC. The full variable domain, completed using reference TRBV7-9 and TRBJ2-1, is DTGVSQNPRHKITKRGQNVTFRCDPISEHNRLYWYRQTLGQGPEFLTYFQNEAQLEKSRLLSDRFSAERPKGSFSTLEIQRTEQGDSAMYLCASTGTLAGIYNEQFFGPGTRLTVL.